The rows below give T cell receptor beta chains drawn from one sample of a study of blood T cell repertoires in COVID-19. Sequenced by immunoSEQ multiplex PCR; TCRdb stores in-frame clones only, minus some. The sample holds 250,000 to 400,000 clones, about 90% seen once. Sequencing was performed on PBMCs or T cells enriched from blood (not recorded which). These TCRs come from a woman aged 25 to 39 who had recovered from COVID-19. Both conserved end residues are part of each CDR3. The D gene is left open where the match is weak. Size tells how often a clone was seen (once, few, many) or the class of an expanded clone, and some rows leave it out.

>TRBJ1-4|TRBV4-1|NA|NA
TGCGCCAGCAGCCACCCTATTGCCGAGGGTGAAAAACTGTTTTTT
CASSHPIAEGEKLFF
>TRBJ2-1|TRBV18|NA|TRBD2
TGTGCCAGCTCACCACCTAGCGGGGGGCAGGGTGAGCAGTTCTTC
CASSPPSGGQGEQFF
>TRBJ2-3|TRBV18|NA|NA
TGTGCCAGCTCACCACAGCTCAGCGCTCCGAATACAGATACGCAGTATTTT
CASSPQLSAPNTDTQYF
>TRBJ2-7|TRBV7-9|NA|NA
TGTGCCAGCAGCTCTGGTCTCCTGGACAGTCTCCACGAGCAGTACTTC
CASSSGLLDSLHEQYF
>TRBJ1-1|TRBV7-2|NA|NA
TGTACCAGCAGCTTAGTATCCGGGACAATGAACACTGAAGCTTTCTTT
CTSSLVSGTMNTEAFF
>TRBJ2-5|TRBV28|NA|TRBD1
TGTGCCACCCACAAACCCCAGGGGGTTGAGGAGACCCAGTACTTC
CATHKPQGVEETQYF
>TRBJ1-2|TRBV5-6|NA|NA
TGTGCCAGCAGCCCCGGAGGTGGAGGCTACACCTTC
CASSPGGGGYTF
>TRBJ1-1|TRBV7-2|NA|TRBD1
TGTGCCAGCAGCTCCTCCAGGGGGCATAGCACTGAAGCTTTCTTT
CASSSSRGHSTEAFF
>TRBJ2-5|TRBV7-2|once|NA
TGTGCCAGCAGCTTCGAGCCCCAAGAGACCCAGTACTTC
CASSFEPQETQYF
>TRBJ1-1|TRBV19|NA|NA
TGTGCCAGTAGTATTGTGGGGCTGGACACTGAAGCTTTCTTT
CASSIVGLDTEAFF
>TRBJ2-5|TRBV11-3|NA|NA
TGTGCCAGCAGCTTAGGGGGCAGGGGAGAGACCCAGTACTTC
CASSLGGRGETQYF
>TRBJ1-1|TRBV23-1|NA|NA
TGCGCCAGCAGTCAATCAGTCCGGGGTGTCGCTGAAGCTTTCTTT
CASSQSVRGVAEAFF
>TRBJ1-4|TRBV9|NA|TRBD1
TGTGCCAGCAGCTTTTCAGGACAGGGTGCGAATAATGAAAAACTGTTTTTT
CASSFSGQGANNEKLFF
>TRBJ1-3|TRBV10-3|NA|NA
TGTGCCATCAGTGTAGAGGTCTTATCCGCTGGAAACACCATATATTTT
CAISVEVLSAGNTIYF
>TRBJ1-1|TRBV6-5|once|TRBD1
TGTGCCAGTACAGGGGACAACACTGAAGCTTTCTTT
CASTGDNTEAFF
>TRBJ2-7|TRBV4-3|NA|NA
TGCGCCAGCAGCCAAGATCTCGGCGGCTCCTACGAGCAGTACTTC
CASSQDLGGSYEQYF